This TCR beta chain was sequenced for a study of cytotoxic CD8 clonotypes in ibrutinib-treated CLL. CDR1 and CDR2 (germline): MNHEY, SVGAGI. Trimming took off 5 bases at V and 7 bases at J, with 17 bases between the two ends. The CDR3 is made up of 14 amino acids. The repertoire was sequenced with immunoSEQ multiplex PCR; TCRdb's copy has only in-frame clones and lacks some. Of approximately 130,000 clones in the sample, 84% were seen once. Sample: PBMCs, taken after 24 months of ibrutinib treatment. This clonotype originated in a human donor with chronic lymphocytic leukemia. V and J are TRBV6-5 and TRBJ1-2, with D hard to call. DNA of the CDR3: TGTGCCAGCAGTCCCCGTTTGTGGAACGGTGGCTACACCTTC. Encoded protein: CASSPRLWNGGYTF.